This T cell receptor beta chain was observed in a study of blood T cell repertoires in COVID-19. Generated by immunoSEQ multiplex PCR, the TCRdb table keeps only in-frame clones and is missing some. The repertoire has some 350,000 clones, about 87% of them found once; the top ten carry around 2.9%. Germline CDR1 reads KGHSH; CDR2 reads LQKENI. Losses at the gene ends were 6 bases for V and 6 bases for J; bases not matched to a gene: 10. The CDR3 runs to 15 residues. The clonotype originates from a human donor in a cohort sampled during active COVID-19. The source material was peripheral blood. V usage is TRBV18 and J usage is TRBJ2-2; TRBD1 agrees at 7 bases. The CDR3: CASSQDRVHAGELFF. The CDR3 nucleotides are TGTGCCAGCTCGCAAGACAGGGTACACGCCGGGGAGCTGTTTTTT. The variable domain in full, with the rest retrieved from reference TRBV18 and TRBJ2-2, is NAGVMQNPRHLVRRRGQEARLRCSPMKGHSHVYWYRQLPEEGLKFMVYLQKENIIDESGMPKERFSAEFPKEGPSILRIQQVVRGDSAAYFCASSQDRVHAGELFFGEGSRLTVL.